This entry concerns a single T cell receptor (beta chain). TCRdb passed the 5' RACE reads through MiXCR, listing each CDR3 protein once. The table shows approximately 530,000 distinct CDR3 sequences, with 20% to 25% occurring only once. V dropped 6 bases and J dropped 14 bases, with 15 bases sitting between them. Germline V gene sequence: CDR1 MNHEY, CDR2 SVGAGI. The CDR3 consists of 11 residues. The data originate from a study of identical twins. This sample was shared with a second study, whose subject was yellow fever vaccine responses in identical twins.

What was sequenced was CD4+ T cells sorted from blood. The receptor's source is a woman younger than 35 in good health. The chain joins TRBV6-5 to TRBJ2-3, with a possible D match to TRBD2 (5 bases). The CDR3, as DNA: TGTGCCAGCAGCTACGACTATATCCCGTATTTT. Translated, it gives CASSYDYIPYF.